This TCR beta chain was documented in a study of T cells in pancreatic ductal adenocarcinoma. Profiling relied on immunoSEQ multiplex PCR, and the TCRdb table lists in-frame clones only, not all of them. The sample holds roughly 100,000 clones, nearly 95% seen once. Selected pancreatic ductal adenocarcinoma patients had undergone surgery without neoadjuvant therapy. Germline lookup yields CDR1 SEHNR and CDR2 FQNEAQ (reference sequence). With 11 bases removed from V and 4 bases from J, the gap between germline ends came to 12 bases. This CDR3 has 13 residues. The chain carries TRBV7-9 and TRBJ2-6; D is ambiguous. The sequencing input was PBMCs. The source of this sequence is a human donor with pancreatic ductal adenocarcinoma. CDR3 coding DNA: TGTGCCCCCACGAGGTCCGGGGCCAACGTCCTGACTTTC. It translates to CAPTRSGANVLTF.